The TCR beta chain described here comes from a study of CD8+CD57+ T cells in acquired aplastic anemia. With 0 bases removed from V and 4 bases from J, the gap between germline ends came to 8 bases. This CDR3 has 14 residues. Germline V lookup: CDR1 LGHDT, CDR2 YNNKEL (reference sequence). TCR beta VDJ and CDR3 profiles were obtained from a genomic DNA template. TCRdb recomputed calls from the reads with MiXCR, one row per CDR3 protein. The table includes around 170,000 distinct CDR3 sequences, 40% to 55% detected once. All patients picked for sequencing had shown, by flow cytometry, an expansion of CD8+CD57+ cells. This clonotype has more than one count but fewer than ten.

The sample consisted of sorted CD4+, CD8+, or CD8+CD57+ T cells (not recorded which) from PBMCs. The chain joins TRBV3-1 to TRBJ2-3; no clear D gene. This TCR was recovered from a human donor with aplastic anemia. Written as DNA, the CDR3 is TGTGCCAGCAGCCAAGATCTGGTTTCAGATACGCAGTATTTT. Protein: CASSQDLVSDTQYF.